This entry lists 26 T cell receptor beta chains sequenced from one sample in a study of shared clonotypes between healthy human individuals (dated by TCRdb to 2020 to 2022). Receptors were amplified or captured by the immunoSEQ multiplex PCR assay. TCRdb mirrors the immuneACCESS table, restricted to in-frame sequences. Some clones are absent from its copies; in checked studies, under half trace to an unresolved V gene, and the reason for the others is unknown. This sample has 800,000 to 1,200,000 clones in its table, and around three quarters of those were observed once. 0.5% to 0.6% of the sample is held by the ten biggest clonotypes. Sequenced: memory CD4+ T cells from PBMCs. In light of the paper, this sample's cell subset or site label describes: CD45RA-negative fraction. The source of these receptors is a man between 18 and 35 years old in good health. Some clones in this sample may be carry-over from other donors' samples.

The chain couples TRBV5-1 to TRBJ2-3; D assignment may be TRBD1 or TRBD2 (5 bases each). The CDR3 loop spans 17 amino acids. Trimming left V 0 bases short and J 0 bases short, with 14 bases between. CDR1 SGHRS and CDR2 YFSETQ come from the germline V gene. This CDR3 is CASSLALAGASTDTQYF. The CDR3 nucleotides are TGCGCCAGCAGCTTGGCCCTAGCCGGGGCTAGCACAGATACGCAGTATTTT.

The chain combines TRBV15 with TRBJ1-5; 10 nucleotides match TRBD1. This CDR3 is built from 15 residues. Germline V CDR1 and CDR2: LNHNV, YYDKDF (reference sequence). V lost 5 bases and J lost 2; bases outside the gene matches: 3. This CDR3 reads CATSGGTGGNQPQHF. CDR3 nucleotide sequence: TGTGCCACCAGCGGTGGGACAGGGGGCAATCAGCCCCAGCATTTT.

This chain links TRBV7-8 with TRBJ1-2; perhaps TRBD1 as D (6 bases). V dropped 5 bases and J dropped 4 bases, with 23 bases sitting between them. Germline CDR1 SGHVS, CDR2 FQNEAQ. This CDR3 is built from 17 residues. Here the CDR3 DNA reads TGTGCCAGCAGCCCAAGAAGTGGGACACTAGGGAGCTATGGCTACACCTTC. It codes for CASSPRSGTLGSYGYTF.

Only one count was recorded for this clone. The V call is TRBV5-1, the J call TRBJ2-1; 8 nucleotides match TRBD2. There are 17 residues in the CDR3. Per germline, CDR1 SGHRS and CDR2 YFSETQ. The V and J ends lost 7 bases and 2 bases, in that order; junction bases with no gene match: 14. CDR3 DNA: TGCGCCAGCGGAGAGGGGGTTACGGGAGGGCCCTACAATGAGCAGTTCTTC. Translated, it gives CASGEGVTGGPYNEQFF.

The chain joins TRBV5-1 to TRBJ2-2; unclear D gene. V was pared by 0 bases and J by 5 bases, with 8 bases between. Germline lookup yields CDR1 SGHRS and CDR2 YFSETQ. The CDR3 has 14 amino acids. The CDR3 DNA is TGCGCCAGCAGCTTGGCTTATTCGACCGGGGAGCTGTTTTTT. Its protein is CASSLAYSTGELFF.

In this sample, this clone turned up a few times. This chain links TRBV5-6 with TRBJ1-2; D is unresolved. The CDR3 covers 13 residues. Germline lookup yields CDR1 SGHDT and CDR2 YYEEEE. The germline V and J ends were trimmed by 0 bases and 5 bases, with 8 bases remaining between them. In DNA, the CDR3 is TGTGCCAGCAGCTTGGGGCGCGGGTATGGCTACACCTTC. Its protein is CASSLGRGYGYTF. The full variable domain, in which reference TRBV5-6 and TRBJ1-2 provide the parts outside the CDR3, is DAGVTQSPTHLIKTRGQQVTLRCSPKSGHDTVSWYQQALGQGPQFIFQYYEEEERQRGNFPDRFSGHQFPNYSSELNVNALLLGDSALYLCASSLGRGYGYTFGSGTRLTVV.

This clone was seen a few times. The chain is built from TRBV30 and TRBJ1-4; D uncertain. The CDR3 has 13 amino acids. Germline V lookup: CDR1 GTSNPN, CDR2 SVGIG (reference sequence). Between the trimmed V and J ends, which lost 3 bases and 7 bases, there was a span of 12 bases. As DNA, the CDR3 is TGTGCCTGGAGCCTGGATAAGGGTGAAAAACTGTTTTTT. Its protein is CAWSLDKGEKLFF.

The table lists this clone with a few counts. The rearrangement uses TRBV10-3 and TRBJ2-5; D possibly uses TRBD1 or TRBD2 (5 bases each). The DNA matches TRBJ2-7 better at its end, which makes the J call doubtful. The germline V gene encodes CDR1 ENHRY and CDR2 SYGVKD. There are 16 residues in the CDR3. This chain's CDR3 is CAISVNGPGSPYEQYF. CDR3 sequence (DNA): TGTGCCATCAGTGTAAATGGGCCAGGGAGTCCCTACGAGCAGTACTTC.

A few counts support this clone. The chain is built from TRBV5-6 and TRBJ2-6, with D perhaps being TRBD1 or TRBD2 (5 bases each). This CDR3 comprises 15 residues. Trimming stripped 4 bases from V and 1 base from J, with 9 bases between. CDR1 is SGHDT, CDR2 YYEEEE, per germline. CDR3 region: CASSAEGSGANVLTF. CDR3 nucleotides: TGTGCCAGCAGCGCCGAGGGGTCTGGGGCCAACGTCCTGACTTTC.

J is TRBJ2-1 and V is TRBV6-4; the D gene could be TRBD1 or TRBD2 (5 bases each). Looked up from germline, CDR1 is MRHNA and CDR2 is SNTAGT. CDR3 length: 15 amino acids. Trimming stripped 3 bases from V and 16 bases from J, with 25 bases between. DNA for the CDR3: TGTGCCAGCAGTGAACAAACCGGGACGGCCTACCGGCTCTTCTTC. Translating gives CASSEQTGTAYRLFF.

The chain employs TRBV5-1 and TRBJ2-1; no definite D call. Trimming pared 0 bases from V and 8 bases from J, leaving 15 bases between. Germline CDR1 reads SGHRS; CDR2 reads YFSETQ. This CDR3 has 15 residues. This CDR3 is CASSLAGVGADEQFF. The CDR3 nucleotides are TGCGCCAGCAGCTTGGCCGGAGTAGGAGCTGATGAGCAGTTCTTC.

The chain uses TRBV7-9 and TRBJ1-1, with 11 bases lining up with TRBD1. The CDR3 runs 18 residues. The V gene's germline CDR1 is SEHNR and CDR2 FQNEAQ (reference sequence). The trim removed 5 bases at V and 2 bases at J, leaving 13 bases unmatched. The CDR3 loop is CASSPRDRGVVGNTEAFF. The CDR3 nucleotides are TGTGCCAGCAGCCCTAGGGACAGGGGGGTAGTAGGAAACACTGAAGCTTTCTTT.

This chain links TRBV18 with TRBJ1-2; D is undetermined. In germline, CDR1 is KGHSH, CDR2 LQKENI. V lost 4 bases, J lost 4 bases, and 16 bases lay in between. The CDR3 runs 15 residues. The CDR3: CASSRPGSGGYGYTF. The CDR3 DNA sequence: TGTGCCAGCTCACGACCCGGGAGCGGAGGCTATGGCTACACCTTC.

The chain joins TRBV28 to TRBJ1-4, with 8 nucleotides matching TRBD1. With V trimmed by 10 bases and J by 6 bases, 7 bases remained unmatched. From germline, CDR1 is MDHEN and CDR2 SYDVKM. CDR3 size: 13 residues. The CDR3, as DNA: TGTGCCACCCTGGACAGGGTCCATGAAAAACTGTTTTTT. Translated: CATLDRVHEKLFF.

The chain is built from TRBV4-3 and TRBJ1-2; D might be TRBD1 (6 bases). This CDR3 has 14 residues. V dropped 3 bases and J dropped 0 bases, with 8 bases sitting between them. Germline assignment: CDR1 LGHNA and CDR2 YSLEER. The CDR3 DNA follows: TGCGCCAGCAGCCAGAGGGGGTCTAACTATGGCTACACCTTC. The encoded protein is CASSQRGSNYGYTF.

The V and J genes are TRBV28 and TRBJ2-1; 7 bases match TRBD1. V lost 6 bases, J lost 8 bases, and 13 bases stayed unmatched. The CDR3 runs to 15 residues. Germline CDR1 MDHEN, CDR2 SYDVKM. The CDR3 DNA follows: TGTGCCAGCAGCTATACCGGGACAGCCAACTATGAGCAGTTCTTC. Residues: CASSYTGTANYEQFF.

The chain joins TRBV9 to TRBJ2-7; 8 nucleotides agree with TRBD2. CDR3 length equals 14 residues. Germline V gene sequence: CDR1 SGDLS, CDR2 YYNGEE. With V trimmed by 4 bases and J by 4 bases, 7 bases remained unmatched. As DNA, the CDR3 is TGTGCCAGCAGCTCGGGAGCGGGAGAATACGAGCAGTACTTC. Translating it yields CASSSGAGEYEQYF.

The genes are TRBV30 and TRBJ2-1; no reliable D call. From germline, CDR1 is GTSNPN and CDR2 SVGIG (reference sequence). Trimming cost V 0 bases and J 4 bases, with 4 bases left between them. The CDR3 sequence is 12 residues long. In DNA, the CDR3 is TGTGCCTGGAGTGTCCGGTACAATGAGCAGTTCTTC. Residues: CAWSVRYNEQFF.

The CDR3 coding sequence is TGTGCCAGCAGTTCCCCCCCAGGGGGCTCTAGCTACAATGAGCAGTTCTTC. Its translation is CASSSPPGGSSYNEQFF. The genes are TRBV28 and TRBJ2-1; the match to TRBD1 covers 8 bases. V shed 4 bases and J 3 bases; nucleotides not matched to a gene: 11. CDR3 length equals 17 residues. Germline V gene lookup returns CDR1 MDHEN and CDR2 SYDVKM.

The genes are TRBV7-8 and TRBJ2-7; 9 nucleotides match TRBD1. V lost 2 bases to trimming and J lost 6 bases; unmatched junction nucleotides: 5. Germline V gene data show CDR1 as SGHVS and CDR2 as FQNEAQ. The CDR3 is made up of 14 amino acids. CDR3 DNA sequence: TGTGCCAGCAGCTTAAGGGACAGGGACCCCGAGCAGTACTTC. Translating it yields CASSLRDRDPEQYF. The variable domain in full, with the rest retrieved from reference TRBV7-8 and TRBJ2-7, is GAGVSQSPRYKVAKRGQDVALRCDPISGHVSLFWYQQALGQGPEFLTYFQNEAQLDKSGLPSDRFFAERPEGSVSTLKIQRTQQEDSAVYLCASSLRDRDPEQYFGPGTRLTVT.

The CDR3 DNA reads as TGTGCCAGCTCACCACCTGAAGGCACTAGCACAGATACGCAGTATTTT. This translates into CASSPPEGTSTDTQYF. The J gene is TRBJ2-3, the V gene TRBV18, with D uncertain. V gave up 0 bases and J gave up 0 bases, with 10 bases separating them. Germline V gene lookup returns CDR1 KGHSH and CDR2 LQKENI. The CDR3 has 16 residues.

The CDR3 nucleotides read TGTGCCACCAGCACCATGATAAGTGAAGCTTTCTTT. Residues: CATSTMISEAFF. The chain links TRBV15 to TRBJ1-1; D remains unclear. Trimming stripped 4 bases from V and 7 bases from J, with 10 bases between. Germline V lookup: CDR1 LNHNV, CDR2 YYDKDF (reference sequence). The CDR3 has 12 residues.

This clone was detected a few times. The genes are TRBV19 and TRBJ2-1, with 8 positions matching TRBD1. From germline, CDR1 is LNHDA and CDR2 SQIVND (reference sequence). The CDR3 is 14 amino acids. J gave up 7 bases and V 10 bases, and 12 bases lay outside the gene matches. CDR3 in amino acids: CAIGSGTGGNEQFF. CDR3 nucleotides: TGTGCCATCGGGTCCGGGACAGGCGGGAATGAGCAGTTCTTC.

This rearrangement joins TRBV5-4 to TRBJ2-2; D tentatively fits TRBD1 or TRBD2 (5 bases each). The V gene's germline CDR1 is SGHNT and CDR2 YYREEE (reference sequence). CDR3 size: 15 residues. V was clipped by 4 bases and J by 2 bases, with 12 bases between them. The CDR3 nucleotides are TGTGCCAGCAGCCGAGGGGCAATAAACACCGGGGAGCTGTTTTTT. This codes for CASSRGAINTGELFF.

Written as DNA, the CDR3 is TGTGCCAGCAGCCGACAGGGGGCGCTTAGAGATACGCAGTATTTT. The encoded protein is CASSRQGALRDTQYF. This chain links TRBV5-8 with TRBJ2-3; TRBD1 matches 10 bases. The V segment lost 4 bases and the J segment 5 bases; nucleotides outside the gene matches: 7. The V gene's germline CDR1 is SGHTS and CDR2 YDEGEE. The CDR3 totals 15 residues.

The V call is TRBV2, the J call TRBJ2-7, with no clear D. Trimming took 4 bases from V and 3 from J, leaving 7 bases between them. From germline, CDR1 is SNHLY and CDR2 FYNNEI. This CDR3 contains 12 residues. CDR3 sequence (DNA): TGTGCCAGCAGTGTATCAAGCTACGAGCAGTACTTC. This encodes CASSVSSYEQYF. The full variable domain, in which reference TRBV2 and TRBJ2-7 provide the parts outside the CDR3, is EPEVTQTPSHQVTQMGQEVILRCVPISNHLYFYWYRQILGQKVEFLVSFYNNEISEKSEIFDDQFSVERPDGSNFTLKIRSTKLEDSAMYFCASSVSSYEQYFGPGTRLTVT.